This T cell receptor (beta chain) comes out of a study of T cells in women clearing cervical HPV infection. About the research overall: Blood came at first lesion visit for cases, post-clearance for controls.

Losses at the gene ends were 4 bases for V and 4 bases for J; bases not matched to a gene: 6. Germline CDR1 and CDR2: SGHAT and FQNNGV. The CDR3 totals 14 residues. Assay used: immunoSEQ multiplex PCR; TCRdb lists only in-frame clones, some missing. This sample carries 45,000 to 55,000 clones, with about 1.6% going to the ten biggest clones. A remark on this clone: Sequencing ends 3 residues short of the CDR3 end; the germline J gene provides the rest.

The receptor's source is a woman aged 18 to 75 with a cervical HPV16 infection that either progressed to CIN3+ or cleared (not recorded which). Sequencing was done on a sample of blood buffy coat. The chain uses TRBV11-2 and TRBJ2-7, with 8 bases matching TRBD1. The CDR3 protein is CASSSPRTGYEQYF. The CDR3 bases that were read are TGTGCCAGCAGCTCCCCCAGGACAGGGTACGAG.